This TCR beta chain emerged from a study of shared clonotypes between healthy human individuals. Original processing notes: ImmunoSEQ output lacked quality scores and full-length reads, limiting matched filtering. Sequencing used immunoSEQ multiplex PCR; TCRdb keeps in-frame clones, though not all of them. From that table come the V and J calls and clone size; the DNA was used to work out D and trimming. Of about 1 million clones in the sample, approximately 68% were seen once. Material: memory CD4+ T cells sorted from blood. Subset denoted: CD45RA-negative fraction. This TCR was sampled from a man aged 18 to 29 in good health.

CDR3: CATSRGQGGHQPQHF. The CDR3 region has the DNA TGTGCCACCAGCAGAGGACAGGGAGGCCACCAGCCCCAGCATTTT. The V and J genes are TRBV15 and TRBJ1-5, with 7 nucleotides matching TRBD1. This CDR3 region has 15 residues. Trimming took 1 base from V and 7 from J; bases not matched to a gene: 7. The germline CDR1 and CDR2 sequences are LNHNV and YYDKDF (reference sequence).